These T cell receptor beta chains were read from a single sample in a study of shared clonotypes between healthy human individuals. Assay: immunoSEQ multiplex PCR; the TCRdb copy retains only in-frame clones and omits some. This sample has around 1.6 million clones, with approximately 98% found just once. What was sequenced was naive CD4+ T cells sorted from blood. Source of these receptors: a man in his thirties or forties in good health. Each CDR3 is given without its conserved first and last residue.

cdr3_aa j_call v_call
ASSLSGPTDTQY TRBJ2-3 TRBV27
AISESRGLTGELF TRBJ2-2 TRBV10-3
ASSPSEGAYEQY TRBJ2-7 TRBV18
ASSLEGWARGSVLSRTQH TRBJ1-5 TRBV5-5
ASSFGGARGSGNTIY TRBJ1-3 TRBV28
AWSVLWFATNEKLF TRBJ1-4 TRBV30
ASSQGNGARIAHEQY TRBJ2-7 TRBV4-1
ASSRGVYGYT TRBJ1-2 TRBV5-1
ASEVPGRTGTQY TRBJ2-5 TRBV28
ASSLLAGGAGELF TRBJ2-2 TRBV5-8
ASSLEGGYNGYT TRBJ1-2 TRBV5-1
ASRHDRYQETQY TRBJ2-5 TRBV5-1
ASSQQGAGVTAETQY TRBJ2-5 TRBV28
ASSRSGRGYEQY TRBJ2-7 TRBV6-5
ASSPSRKGSPRGNEQF TRBJ2-1 TRBV27
ASSDPSATDTQY TRBJ2-3 TRBV25-1
AWSASSLTDKY TRBJ2-4 TRBV30
ASSFGNSPTSSYEQY TRBJ2-7 TRBV27
ASSQRRSGAKNIQY TRBJ2-4 TRBV7-9
ASSPSLLAGGASYEQY TRBJ2-7 TRBV5-1
AISEDRNTGELF TRBJ2-2 TRBV10-3
ASSRSQLVGRYYEQY TRBJ2-7 TRBV11-2
ASSLVNQPQH TRBJ1-5 TRBV5-8
ASSPAGQGFGEQY TRBJ2-7 TRBV28
ASSYLGGQETQY TRBJ2-5 TRBV6-5
ASSRTGYSSYEQY TRBJ2-7 TRBV7-2
ASGGGRDGNYGYT TRBJ1-2 TRBV19
ASSPQQFSGNTIY TRBJ1-3 TRBV7-2
ASQGTSLSEQY TRBJ2-7 TRBV6-5
ASSLGWTGYEQF TRBJ2-1 TRBV7-8
ASSRGKDNEQF TRBJ2-1 TRBV6-5
ASSDLVTDTQY TRBJ2-3 TRBV10-2
ASSRPGPTWDEQF TRBJ2-1 TRBV2
ASTSSGTTREQY TRBJ2-7 TRBV28
ASNGGGGPSNEKLF TRBJ1-4 TRBV5-1
ASSQITGVGAKNIQY TRBJ2-4 TRBV4-3
ASSFVRPWGSGANVLT TRBJ2-6 TRBV7-9
ASRDIWGEEKLF TRBJ1-4 TRBV27
ASSPVRGQGKLF TRBJ1-4 TRBV11-2
ASSSSGETQY TRBJ2-5 TRBV7-3
ASSFLPDTQY TRBJ2-3 TRBV5-1
ASSLDSGRGADTQY TRBJ2-3 TRBV5-4
ASSLGRPGDTEAF TRBJ1-1 TRBV5-1
ASSPIEDSYEQY TRBJ2-7 TRBV7-8
ASSVDRGNQPQH TRBJ1-5 TRBV2
ASSEAARTSGYNEQF TRBJ2-1 TRBV6-1
ASSDRGGETQY TRBJ2-5 TRBV2
ASSKGGGSSYNEQF TRBJ2-1 TRBV11-3
ASSSGGGGEQY TRBJ2-7 TRBV5-1
ASSYLTSVETQY TRBJ2-5 TRBV6-6
ASSPPSRVREKLF TRBJ1-4 TRBV18
ASSLGSGAIIGNEQF TRBJ2-1 TRBV5-1
ASSLRQGYQPQH TRBJ1-5 TRBV5-6
SASRGEKLF TRBJ1-4 TRBV20-1
ASSPPGGISYNEQF TRBJ2-1 TRBV18
SVEDGLDQETQY TRBJ2-5 TRBV29-1
VRSPGTSGSPVFGTDTQY TRBJ2-3 TRBV7-5
ASSEARETQY TRBJ2-5 TRBV2
ASSRRQGLRTDTQY TRBJ2-3 TRBV28
ATSKIKNDYEQY TRBJ2-7 TRBV15